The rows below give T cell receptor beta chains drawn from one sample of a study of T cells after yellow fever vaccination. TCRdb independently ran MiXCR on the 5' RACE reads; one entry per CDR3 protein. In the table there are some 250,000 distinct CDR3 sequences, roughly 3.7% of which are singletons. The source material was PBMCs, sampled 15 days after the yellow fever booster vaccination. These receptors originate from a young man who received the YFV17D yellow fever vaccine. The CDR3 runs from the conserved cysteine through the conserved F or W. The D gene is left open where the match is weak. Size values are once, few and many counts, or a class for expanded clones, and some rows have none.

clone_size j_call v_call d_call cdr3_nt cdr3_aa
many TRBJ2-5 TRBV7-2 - TGTGCCAGCAGCTTAAGGGACTTCCAAGAGACCCAGTACTTC CASSLRDFQETQYF
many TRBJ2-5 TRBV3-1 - TGTGCCAGCAGCCCTGGAGGTGGGGAGACCCAGTACTTC CASSPGGGETQYF
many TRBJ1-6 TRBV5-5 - TGTGCCAGCAGCTTTGGCAGGGCGTTGGGTTCACCCCTCCACTTT CASSFGRALGSPLHF
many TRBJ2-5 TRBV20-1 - TGCAGTCCGGCGCTCCCAGGGGCTGAGACCCAGTACTTC CSPALPGAETQYF
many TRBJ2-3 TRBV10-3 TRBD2 TGTGCCATCAGGACCCCCGGGACTAGCGGGGGAGATACGCAGTATTTT CAIRTPGTSGGDTQYF
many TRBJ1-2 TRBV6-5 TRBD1 TGTGCCAGCAGTTACTCGAACAGGGGGTCCTATGGCTACACCTTC CASSYSNRGSYGYTF
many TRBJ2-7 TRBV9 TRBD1 TGTGCCAGCAGCGGGGGACAGACCTACGAGCAGTACTTC CASSGGQTYEQYF
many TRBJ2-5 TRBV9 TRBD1 TGTGCCAGCAGCGTCTCCCCCCGGGACAGGCGGGAGACCCAGTACTTC CASSVSPRDRRETQYF
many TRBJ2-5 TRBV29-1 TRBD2 TGCAGCGTTGAACCAGCGGGGCTACAAGAGACCCAGTACTTC CSVEPAGLQETQYF
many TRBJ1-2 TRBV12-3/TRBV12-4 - TGTGCCAGCACCACGTCGGTGACACCCTATGGCTACACCTTC CASTTSVTPYGYTF
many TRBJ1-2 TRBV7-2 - TGTGCCAGCAGCTTTGCGGGATTGAGCTATGGCTACACCTTC CASSFAGLSYGYTF
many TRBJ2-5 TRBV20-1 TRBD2 TGCAGTGCTCATTCCGGGACTAGCGCATCAGAGACCCAGTACTTC CSAHSGTSASETQYF
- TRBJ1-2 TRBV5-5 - TGTGCCAGCAGGTTCCCCGGGGGACCCTATGGCTACACCTTC CASRFPGGPYGYTF
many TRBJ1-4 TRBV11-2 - TGTGCCAGCAGCTTAGCCCAGGACGAAAAACTGTTTTTT CASSLAQDEKLFF
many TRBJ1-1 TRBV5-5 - TGTGCCAGCAGCCGGGCCCTGCGCCCTGAAGCTTTCTTT CASSRALRPEAFF
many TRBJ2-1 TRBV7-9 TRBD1 TGTGCCAGCAGCTTAGGTTCAGACAGGGACATATACCAAAAGCAGTTCTTC CASSLGSDRDIYQKQFF
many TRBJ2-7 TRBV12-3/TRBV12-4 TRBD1 TGTGCCAGCAGTTTCTCACAGGGGGCCTACGAGCAGTACTTC CASSFSQGAYEQYF
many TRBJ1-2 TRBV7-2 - TGTGCCAGCAGCGCCCCAGGGAGGGGTGGCTACACCTTC CASSAPGRGGYTF
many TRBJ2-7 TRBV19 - TGTGCCAGTAGTATAGATCGACGGACTGACAGGTACTTC CASSIDRRTDRYF
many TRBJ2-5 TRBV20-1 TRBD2 TGCAGTGCTATTGAGGCTAGCGGGGACCGCGAGACCCAGTACTTC CSAIEASGDRETQYF
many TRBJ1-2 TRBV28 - TGTGCCAGCAGTACCCTCGGGGGCGATGGCTACACCTTC CASSTLGGDGYTF
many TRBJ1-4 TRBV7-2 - TGTGCCAGCAGCTTAGTTCCAGGGAGAATTGAAAAACTGTTTTTT CASSLVPGRIEKLFF
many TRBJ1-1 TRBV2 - TGTGCCAGCAGACGGGCGAACACTGAAGCTTTCTTT CASRRANTEAFF
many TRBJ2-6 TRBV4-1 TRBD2 TGCGCCAGCAGCCTAGGACTAGCGGGGGCAGGCGTCCTGACTTTC CASSLGLAGAGVLTF
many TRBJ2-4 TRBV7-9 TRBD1 TGTGCCAGCAGACCTACCACAGGGGGATGGGACATTCAGTACTTC CASRPTTGGWDIQYF
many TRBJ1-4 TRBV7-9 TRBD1 TGTGCCAGCAGCGCCCGGGACAGGGCCGGGGAAAAACTGTTTTTT CASSARDRAGEKLFF
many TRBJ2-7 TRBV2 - TGTGCCAGCACAAGGACAGAGTCCTACTACGAGCAGTACTTC CASTRTESYYEQYF
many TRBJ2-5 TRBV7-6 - TGTGCCAGCAGCTTAGGTCGGGAGAGGGCCCAGTACTTC CASSLGRERAQYF
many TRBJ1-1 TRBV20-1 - TGCAGTGCCGTAGATTCACAGGTGAACACTGAAGCTTTCTTT CSAVDSQVNTEAFF
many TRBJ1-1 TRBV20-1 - TGCAGTGCAGGGTACACTGAAGCTTTCTTT CSAGYTEAFF
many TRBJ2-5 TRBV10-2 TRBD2 TGCGCCAGCAGTGGGGGACTAGCCGCGACCCAGTACTTC CASSGGLAATQYF
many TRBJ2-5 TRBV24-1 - TGTGCCACCAGCCCGCAGGGGAAAGAGACCCAGTACTTC CATSPQGKETQYF
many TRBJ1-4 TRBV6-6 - TGTGCCAGCACCCCCCCAGGGGCAGGGGAGGGAGAAAAACTGTTTTTT CASTPPGAGEGEKLFF
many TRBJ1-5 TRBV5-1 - TGCGCCAGCAGCCAGGGACCCGGCAATCAGCCCCAGCATTTT CASSQGPGNQPQHF
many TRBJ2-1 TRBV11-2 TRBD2 TGTGCCAGCAGCCCTATTGAGCGGGGGGGCGGTGAGCAGTTCTTC CASSPIERGGGEQFF
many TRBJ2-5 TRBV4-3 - TGCGCCAGCAGCCAGGGGTTCCGTGAGACCCAGTACTTC CASSQGFRETQYF
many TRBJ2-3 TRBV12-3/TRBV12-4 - TGTGCCAGCAGCCCTAACGGAGATACGCAGTATTTT CASSPNGDTQYF
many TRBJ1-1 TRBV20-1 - TGCAGTGCCAAAGAAGCCGAGAATGAGGCTTTCTTT CSAKEAENEAFF
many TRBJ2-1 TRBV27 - TGTGCCAGCAGTCCAACGGACGGGAGCTCCTACAATGAGCAGTTCTTC CASSPTDGSSYNEQFF
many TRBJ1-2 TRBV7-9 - TGTGCCAGCAGCCAAGGGCCAGGGATTGACTATGGCTACACCTTC CASSQGPGIDYGYTF
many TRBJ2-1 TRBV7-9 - TGTGCCAGCAGCTTAGCAACAGCGTCTGAGCAGTTCTTC CASSLATASEQFF
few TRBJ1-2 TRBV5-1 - TGCGCCAGCAGCGAACCGGACAGCATCTATGGCTACACCTTC CASSEPDSIYGYTF
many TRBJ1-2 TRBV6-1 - TGTGCCAGCAGTGGTGGCCTGGGCTACACCTTC CASSGGLGYTF
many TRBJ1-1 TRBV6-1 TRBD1 TGTGCCAGCTTCCCTGGGACAGGGATGAACACTGAAGCTTTCTTT CASFPGTGMNTEAFF
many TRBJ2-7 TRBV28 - TGTGCCACCGGACCCCATTACGAGCAGTACTTC CATGPHYEQYF
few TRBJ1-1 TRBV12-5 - TGTGCTAGTGGTTTGGAACAGAACACTGAAGCTTTCTTT CASGLEQNTEAFF
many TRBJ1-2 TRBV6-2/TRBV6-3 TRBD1 TGTGCCAGCAGCCCGGACAGGGGTGGCTACACCTTC CASSPDRGGYTF
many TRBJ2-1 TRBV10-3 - TGTGCCATCAGTGAGTCTAGGCGGAGCTCCTACAATGAGCAGTTCTTC CAISESRRSSYNEQFF
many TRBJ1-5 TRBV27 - TGTGCCAGCAGTTTAACCAGGCTCAATCAGCCCCAGCATTTT CASSLTRLNQPQHF
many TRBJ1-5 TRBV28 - TGTGCCAGCACTACCCCGACAGCGCCGGGTCAGCCCCAGCATTTT CASTTPTAPGQPQHF